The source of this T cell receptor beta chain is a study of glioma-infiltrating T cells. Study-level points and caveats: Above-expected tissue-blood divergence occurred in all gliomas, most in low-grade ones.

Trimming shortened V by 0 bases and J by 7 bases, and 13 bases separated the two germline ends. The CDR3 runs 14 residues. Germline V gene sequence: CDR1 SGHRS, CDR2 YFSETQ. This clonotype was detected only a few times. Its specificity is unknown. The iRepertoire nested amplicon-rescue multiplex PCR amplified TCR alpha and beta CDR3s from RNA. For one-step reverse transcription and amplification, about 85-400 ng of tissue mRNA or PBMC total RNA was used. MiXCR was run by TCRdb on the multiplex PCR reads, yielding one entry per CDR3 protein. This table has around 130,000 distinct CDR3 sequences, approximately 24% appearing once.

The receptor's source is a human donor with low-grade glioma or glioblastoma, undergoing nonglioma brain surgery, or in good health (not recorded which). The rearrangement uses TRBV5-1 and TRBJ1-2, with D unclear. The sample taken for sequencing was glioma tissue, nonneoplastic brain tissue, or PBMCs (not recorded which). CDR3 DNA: TGCGCCAGCAGCTTGGACCCCGGGTCTGGTGGCTACACCTTC. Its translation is CASSLDPGSGGYTF. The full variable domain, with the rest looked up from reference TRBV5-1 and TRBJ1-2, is KAGVTQTPRYLIKTRGQQVTLSCSPISGHRSVSWYQQTPGQGLQFLFEYFSETQRNKGNFPGRFSGRQFSNSRSEMNVSTLELGDSALYLCASSLDPGSGGYTFGSGTRLTVV.